The 29 T cell receptor beta chains reported below all come from one sample, sequenced in a study of graft-versus-host responses after intestinal transplantation. Tissue from the graft was processed to free its intraepithelial and lamina propria lymphocytes. TCRdb keeps only in-frame clones here, not all; method: immunoSEQ multiplex PCR. Seen here are 50,000 to 75,000 clones, approximately 88% observed once, and the top ten hold around 1.7%. This sample comprised ileum tissue, obtained 350 to 400 days after transplant. All receptors come from a human patient who received an intestinal transplant, so some T cells may come from the graft donor.

The rearrangement joins TRBV2 to TRBJ2-5; TRBD2 agrees at 9 bases. This CDR3 has 16 amino acids. V shed 4 bases and J 2 bases; nucleotides not matched to a gene: 8. The V gene's germline CDR1 is SNHLY and CDR2 FYNNEI. In DNA, the CDR3 is TGTGCCAGCAGTGGGTCACTAGCGGGTATTCAAGAGACCCAGTACTTC. It translates to CASSGSLAGIQETQYF.

This sequence joins TRBV11-2 and TRBJ1-2; the match to TRBD1 covers 8 bases. CDR1 is SGHAT, CDR2 FQNNGV, per germline. V shed 5 bases and J 8 bases; nucleotides not matched to a gene: 16. This CDR3 region has 16 residues. The chain's CDR3 is CASSPSGQGPLGGYTF. Here the CDR3 DNA reads TGTGCCAGCAGCCCGTCAGGACAGGGTCCCCTCGGGGGCTACACCTTC.

The sample holds a few counts of this clone. This chain uses TRBV6-5 with TRBJ1-1, with D hard to call. The V end was cut by 6 bases, the J end by 0 bases, with 8 bases between. The CDR3 runs 13 residues. Germline V gene sequence: CDR1 MNHEY, CDR2 SVGAGI. Here the CDR3 reads CASRITLNTEAFF. CDR3 nucleotide sequence: TGTGCCAGCAGGATTACACTGAACACTGAAGCTTTCTTT.

The chain couples TRBV9 to TRBJ2-2, with TRBD1 matching over 9 bases. V dropped 3 bases and J dropped 2; count of bases not matched to a gene: 8. CDR3 length equals 17 residues. The germline V gene encodes CDR1 SGDLS and CDR2 YYNGEE. CDR3: CASSGTGTGINTGELFF. The CDR3 bases are TGTGCCAGCAGCGGAACCGGGACAGGGATAAACACCGGGGAGCTGTTTTTT. The full variable domain, rest sourced from reference TRBV9 and TRBJ2-2, is DSGVTQTPKHLITATGQRVTLRCSPRSGDLSVYWYQQSLDQGLQFLIQYYNGEERAKGNILERFSAQQFPDLHSELNLSSLELGDSALYFCASSGTGTGINTGELFFGEGSRLTVL.

CDR3 protein: CASSLSWTGNHYGYTF. CDR3 in DNA: TGTGCCAGCAGTTTATCTTGGACAGGAAACCACTATGGCTACACCTTC. J is TRBJ1-2 and V is TRBV28, with 7 bases aligning to TRBD1. CDR1 MDHEN and CDR2 SYDVKM come from the germline V gene. With 1 base clipped from V and 3 bases from J, the junction kept 8 bases outside the gene matches. The CDR3 contains 16 residues.

The rearrangement links TRBV4-1 to TRBJ2-2, with 15 bases fitting TRBD2. This CDR3 contains 19 residues. The ends lost 2 bases at V and 2 bases at J; junction bases unmatched: 6. Germline V gene lookup returns CDR1 MGHRA and CDR2 YSYEKL. The CDR3 here is CASSQPGLAGGLNTGELFF. The CDR3 coding sequence is TGCGCCAGCAGCCAACCGGGACTAGCGGGAGGACTTAACACCGGGGAGCTGTTTTTT.

J is TRBJ1-6 and V is TRBV2, with D perhaps TRBD1 (5 bases). Germline lookup yields CDR1 SNHLY and CDR2 FYNNEI. V shed 6 bases and J shed 10 bases, with 19 bases lying between them. The CDR3 runs 15 residues. Written as DNA, the CDR3 is TGTGCCAGCAGCGAAAACCAGGGAGGAGGATCACCCCTCCACTTT. This translates into CASSENQGGGSPLHF.

The chain carries TRBV5-4 and TRBJ1-6; D unclear. Trimming took 2 bases from V and 3 from J, leaving 9 bases between them. Looked up from germline, CDR1 is SGHNT and CDR2 is YYREEE (reference sequence). The CDR3 is made up of 15 amino acids. The DNA for the CDR3 is TGTGCCAGCAGCTTCCAAGGGTACTATAATTCACCCCTCCACTTT. It is translated as CASSFQGYYNSPLHF.

The chain employs TRBV18 and TRBJ2-1; 7 positions match TRBD2. CDR1 KGHSH and CDR2 LQKENI come from the germline V gene. V lost 5 bases and J lost 8; bases outside the gene matches: 6. The length of the CDR3 is 13 residues. The CDR3 DNA follows: TGTGCCAGCTCAAGGTCTCTAGCGGATGAGCAGTTCTTC. It codes for CASSRSLADEQFF.

This clone was observed a few times. The chain is built from TRBV7-3 and TRBJ2-5; no clear D gene. V was cut by 5 bases and J by 5 bases, with 15 bases left in between. The CDR3 contains 14 residues. Looked up from germline, CDR1 is SGHTA and CDR2 is FQGTGA. The CDR3 nucleotides are TGTGCCAGCAGCCTAAAGGGCCCTAGGGAGACCCAGTACTTC. It translates to CASSLKGPRETQYF.

V is TRBV5-1 and J is TRBJ2-5, with 9 nucleotides matching TRBD2. This CDR3 contains 15 residues. The germline CDR1 and CDR2 sequences are SGHRS and YFSETQ. The V and J ends lost 3 bases and 3 bases, in that order; junction bases with no gene match: 6. DNA of the CDR3: TGCGCCAGCAGCTGGGAGACTAGCGGAAAAGAGACCCAGTACTTC. Amino acids: CASSWETSGKETQYF.

The count of this clone is one. The same CDR3 arises from other DNA sequences in this sample as well. This sequence joins TRBV6-5 and TRBJ1-1; D is unresolved. The CDR3 length is 15 residues. CDR1 and CDR2 (germline): MNHEY, SVGAGI. V dropped 7 bases and J dropped 2 bases, with 17 bases sitting between them. CDR3 region: CASTRNFGENTEAFF. CDR3 in DNA: TGTGCCAGCACCCGAAATTTTGGGGAAAACACTGAAGCTTTCTTT.

The chain links TRBV4-1 to TRBJ1-1, with D possibly TRBD1 on 5 matching bases. CDR3 length: 14 amino acids. Trimming pared 4 bases from V and 0 bases from J, leaving 9 bases between. CDR1 and CDR2 (germline): MGHRA, YSYEKL. CDR3 sequence (DNA): TGCGCCAGCAGCCCCAGACAGTTGAACACTGAAGCTTTCTTT. Translation gives CASSPRQLNTEAFF.

In DNA form, the CDR3 reads TGTGCCAGCAGTGAAGAGGGGGACAGGGCTTACAATGAGCAGTTCTTC. This sequence encodes CASSEEGDRAYNEQFF. The rearrangement links TRBV2 to TRBJ2-1, with 9 bases aligning to TRBD1. J gave up 4 bases and V 1 base, and 5 bases lay outside the gene matches. The CDR3 is 16 residues long. Per the germline V gene, CDR1 is SNHLY and CDR2 is FYNNEI.

V is TRBV7-2 and J is TRBJ1-1; 9 nucleotides match TRBD1. Germline V gene lookup returns CDR1 SGHTA and CDR2 FQGNSA. V gave up 0 bases and J gave up 4 bases; unmatched junction bases: 6. This CDR3 is 16 amino acids long. CDR3 in amino acids: CASSLAGTGTGTEAFF. CDR3 bases: TGTGCCAGCAGCTTAGCGGGGACAGGGACTGGCACTGAAGCTTTCTTT.

This clone was seen once. This chain connects TRBV5-4 to TRBJ2-1, with 10 bases aligning to TRBD2. CDR3 length: 13 amino acids. Germline V gene sequence: CDR1 SGHNT, CDR2 YYREEE (reference sequence). The V and J ends lost 4 bases and 9 bases, in that order; junction bases with no gene match: 4. CDR3 DNA sequence: TGTGCCAGCAGCCTAGCGGGAGCGGGTGAGCAGTTCTTC. It encodes CASSLAGAGEQFF.

As regards this clone: One end of the junction is discordant with germline, which a read error may explain. V is TRBV13 and J is TRBJ2-7; 9 nucleotides align to TRBD2. The germline CDR1 and CDR2 sequences are PRHDT and FYEKMQ (reference sequence). There are 16 residues in the CDR3. In DNA form, the CDR3 reads TGTGGCAGCAGCCTAGGCTGGACTAGCGATACTTACGAGCAGTACTTC. Protein: CGSSLGWTSDTYEQYF.

The count of this clone is one. This chain connects TRBV15 to TRBJ2-2, with a weak D call TRBD1 (5 bases). V was trimmed by 9 bases and J by 0 bases, leaving 14 bases between them. Germline V CDR1 and CDR2: LNHNV, YYDKDF (reference sequence). The CDR3 has 15 residues. CDR3 nucleotides: TGTGCCACAAGGGGCCGGGTTTCGAACACCGGGGAGCTGTTTTTT. Its translation: CATRGRVSNTGELFF.

The CDR3 spells CASSTSGRATGELFF. The DNA of the CDR3 is TGTGCCAGTAGTACTAGCGGGAGGGCCACCGGGGAGCTGTTTTTT. This chain uses TRBV19 with TRBJ2-2, with 12 bases fitting TRBD2. Germline V CDR1 and CDR2: LNHDA, SQIVND (reference sequence). The CDR3 length is 15 residues. V gave up 4 bases and J gave up 4 bases; unmatched junction bases: 1.

The rearrangement uses TRBV9 and TRBJ2-5; 7 nucleotides line up with TRBD1. The J call is uncertain, as TRBJ2-7 better fits the DNA end. CDR3 length equals 15 residues. The germline V gene has CDR1 SGDLS and CDR2 YYNGEE. The CDR3: CASSQGTEGSYEQYF. CDR3 nucleotide sequence: TGTGCCAGCAGCCAAGGGACAGAGGGCTCCTACGAGCAGTACTTC.

CDR3 bases: TGTGCCAGCAGTGCAGGACAGGAAAACACTGAAGCTTTCTTT. It is translated as CASSAGQENTEAFF. The chain uses TRBV28 and TRBJ1-1; 7 bases match TRBD1. This CDR3 has 14 amino acids. Germline CDR1 MDHEN, CDR2 SYDVKM. V shed 5 bases, J shed 2 bases, and the junction held 5 bases outside the gene matches.

This clone was recorded only once. The chain links TRBV27 to TRBJ2-5; 9 bases are a match to TRBD1. Near its end, the DNA agrees better with TRBJ2-7, so the J call may be wrong. The CDR3 is 15 residues long. The germline V gene has CDR1 MNHEY and CDR2 SMNVEV (reference sequence). The CDR3 is CASRGTGGASYEQYF. The CDR3 nucleotides are TGTGCCAGCAGGGGAACAGGGGGCGCATCCTACGAGCAGTACTTC.

The genes are TRBV6-5 and TRBJ2-1, with D uncertain. The ends were cut back, 4 bases at V and 14 bases at J, with 24 bases in the middle. Per the germline V gene, CDR1 is MNHEY and CDR2 is SVGAGI. This CDR3 is 15 amino acids long. DNA for the CDR3: TGTGCCAGCAGTTCCTTCCCAGCGAAGGGCCACTTAGAGTTCTTC. This sequence encodes CASSSFPAKGHLEFF.

This clone was detected only once. An end of the junction does not agree with germline; a read error may underlie this. The same CDR3 is also encoded by other DNA sequences in this sample. V and J are TRBV6-1 and TRBJ2-1; 10 positions match TRBD2. Germline V CDR1 and CDR2: MNHNS, SASEGT. This CDR3 comprises 13 residues. CDR3 bases: TGCGCCAGCAGTGAAGAAAGCGGGAGGGCCCTGTTCTTC. It encodes CASSEESGRALFF.

This clone was counted once. J is TRBJ2-2 and V is TRBV29-1; D tentatively fits TRBD1 or TRBD2 (5 bases each). V gave up 6 bases and J gave up 1 base, with 18 bases separating them. CDR3 length: 16 residues. The germline gives CDR1 SQVTM, CDR2 ANQGSEA. CDR3 sequence (DNA): TGCAGCGTCTACCAGGAGAGGGGACGGAACACCGGGGAGCTGTTTTTT. Residues: CSVYQERGRNTGELFF.

The rearrangement joins TRBV5-1 to TRBJ1-6; 7 bases agree with TRBD1. J was trimmed by 6 bases and V by 4 bases; bases with no gene match: 1. Germline V CDR1 and CDR2: SGHRS, YFSETQ. The CDR3 is made up of 13 amino acids. The DNA of the CDR3 is TGCGCCAGCAGCAACAGGGGTAATTCACCCCTCCACTTT. It yields the protein CASSNRGNSPLHF.

In DNA, the CDR3 is TGTGCCAGCAGCTTCACAGGGGCAACTAATGAAAAACTGTTTTTT. The encoded protein is CASSFTGATNEKLFF. The chain joins TRBV28 to TRBJ1-4, with 7 bases that match TRBD1. The CDR3 loop spans 15 amino acids. The germline V gene encodes CDR1 MDHEN and CDR2 SYDVKM. V gave up 6 bases and J gave up 0 bases; unmatched junction bases: 4. The full variable domain, completed using reference TRBV28 and TRBJ1-4, is DVKVTQSSRYLVKRTGEKVFLECVQDMDHENMFWYRQDPGLGLRLIYFSYDVKMKEKGDIPEGYSVSREKKERFSLILESASTNQTSMYLCASSFTGATNEKLFFGSGTQLSVL.

This chain links TRBV4-1 with TRBJ1-6, with D unresolved. The V gene's germline CDR1 is MGHRA and CDR2 YSYEKL. V was trimmed by 3 bases and J by 5 bases, leaving 8 bases between them. The CDR3 sequence is 14 residues long. CDR3 DNA: TGCGCCAGCAGCCAGGAACTCAATAATTCACCCCTCCACTTT. Its protein is CASSQELNNSPLHF.

The chain employs TRBV19 and TRBJ1-1; D is unresolved. CDR3 length: 13 residues. Between the trimmed V and J ends, which lost 6 bases and 1 base, there was a span of 9 bases. From germline, CDR1 is LNHDA and CDR2 SQIVND (reference sequence). Written as DNA, the CDR3 is TGTGCCAGTAGGATGACACGGAACACTGAAGCTTTCTTT. Residues: CASRMTRNTEAFF.